The clone carrying this T cell receptor beta chain was observed a handful of times. The antigen is unknown. The data belong to a study of esophageal squamous cell carcinoma under preoperative chemotherapy. A single record per CDR3 protein comes from TCRdb applying MiXCR to the PCR reads. Of over 13,000 distinct CDR3 sequences in the sample, 60% were seen once. Specified time point: before preoperative PTX-NDP chemotherapy. Per the germline V gene, CDR1 is MNHEY and CDR2 is SMNVEV (reference sequence). Losses at the gene ends were 1 base for V and 2 bases for J; bases not matched to a gene: 12. The CDR3 covers 19 residues. Notes on the study in general: Abundant clones tended to shrink rather than expand after paclitaxel-nedaplatin.

This TCR was recovered from a human donor with esophageal squamous cell carcinoma. The donor label of this sample is uncertain. The chain carries TRBV27 and TRBJ2-3; 10 nucleotides match TRBD1. The sample was collected from a patient given preoperative chemotherapy. CDR3 nucleotide sequence: TGTGCCAGCAGTTTATACCCCCCGGACAGGGGGGGCCCCACAGATACGCAGTATTTT. Amino acid sequence: CASSLYPPDRGGPTDTQYF.